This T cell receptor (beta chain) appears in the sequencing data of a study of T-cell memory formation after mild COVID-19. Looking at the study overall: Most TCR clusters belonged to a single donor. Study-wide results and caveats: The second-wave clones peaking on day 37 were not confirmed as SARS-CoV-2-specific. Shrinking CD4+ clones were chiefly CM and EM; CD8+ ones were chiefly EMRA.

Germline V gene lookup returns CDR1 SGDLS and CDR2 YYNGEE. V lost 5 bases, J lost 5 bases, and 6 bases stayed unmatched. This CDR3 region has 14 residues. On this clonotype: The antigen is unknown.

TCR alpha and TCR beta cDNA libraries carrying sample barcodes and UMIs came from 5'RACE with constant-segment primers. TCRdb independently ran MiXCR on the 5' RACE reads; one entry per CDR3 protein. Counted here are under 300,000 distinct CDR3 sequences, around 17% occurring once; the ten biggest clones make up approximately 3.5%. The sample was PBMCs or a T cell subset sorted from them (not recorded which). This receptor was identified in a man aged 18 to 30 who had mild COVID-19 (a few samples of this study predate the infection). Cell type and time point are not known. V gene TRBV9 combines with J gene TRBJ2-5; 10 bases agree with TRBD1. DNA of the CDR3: TGTGCCAGCAGTGGGACAGGGGCTGGGGAGACCCAGTACTTC. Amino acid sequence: CASSGTGAGETQYF.